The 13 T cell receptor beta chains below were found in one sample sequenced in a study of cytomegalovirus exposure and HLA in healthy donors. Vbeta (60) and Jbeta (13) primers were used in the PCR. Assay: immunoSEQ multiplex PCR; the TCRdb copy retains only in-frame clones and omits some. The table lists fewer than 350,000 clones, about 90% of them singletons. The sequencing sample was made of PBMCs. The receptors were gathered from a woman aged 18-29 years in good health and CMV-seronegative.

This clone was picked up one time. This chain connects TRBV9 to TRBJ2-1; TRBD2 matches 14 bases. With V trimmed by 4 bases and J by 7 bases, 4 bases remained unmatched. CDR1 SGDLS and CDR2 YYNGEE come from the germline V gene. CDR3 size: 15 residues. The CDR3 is CASSTRLAGGNEQFF. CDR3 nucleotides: TGTGCCAGCAGCACTCGACTAGCGGGGGGGAATGAGCAGTTCTTC.

CDR3 DNA sequence: TGTGCCGGACAGGGGGCTGGCAATCAGCCCCAGCATTTT. Its protein product is CAGQGAGNQPQHF. J is TRBJ1-5 and V is TRBV6-1; 11 bases fit TRBD1. This CDR3 comprises 13 residues. V shed 11 bases, J shed 2 bases, and the junction held 2 bases outside the gene matches. Germline loops: CDR1 MNHNS, CDR2 SASEGT.

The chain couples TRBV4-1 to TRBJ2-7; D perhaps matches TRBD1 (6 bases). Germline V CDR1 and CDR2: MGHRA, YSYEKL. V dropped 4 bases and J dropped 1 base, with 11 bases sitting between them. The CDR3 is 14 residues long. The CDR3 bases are TGCGCCAGCAGCCCTCCGGACAGATCCTACGAGCAGTACTTC. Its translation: CASSPPDRSYEQYF.

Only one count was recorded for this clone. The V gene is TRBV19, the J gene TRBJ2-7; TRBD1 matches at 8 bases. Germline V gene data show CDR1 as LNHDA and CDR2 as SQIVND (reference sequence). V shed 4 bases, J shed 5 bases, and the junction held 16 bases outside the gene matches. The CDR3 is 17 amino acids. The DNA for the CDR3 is TGTGCCAGTAGTACAACCCAAGGACAGGGAGTGATACACGAGCAGTACTTC. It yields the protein CASSTTQGQGVIHEQYF.

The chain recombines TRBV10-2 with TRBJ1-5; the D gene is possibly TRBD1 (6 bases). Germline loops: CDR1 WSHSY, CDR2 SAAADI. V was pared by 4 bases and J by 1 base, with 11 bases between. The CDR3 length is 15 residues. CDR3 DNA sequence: TGCGCCAGCAGTGGACAGGTGGGGAGCAATCAGCCCCAGCATTTT. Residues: CASSGQVGSNQPQHF.

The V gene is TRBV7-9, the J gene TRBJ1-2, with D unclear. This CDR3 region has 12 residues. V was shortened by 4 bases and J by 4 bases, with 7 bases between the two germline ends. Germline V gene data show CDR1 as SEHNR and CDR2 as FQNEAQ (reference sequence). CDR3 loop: CASSSGSYGYTF. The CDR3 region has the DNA TGTGCCAGCAGCTCGGGAAGCTATGGCTACACCTTC.

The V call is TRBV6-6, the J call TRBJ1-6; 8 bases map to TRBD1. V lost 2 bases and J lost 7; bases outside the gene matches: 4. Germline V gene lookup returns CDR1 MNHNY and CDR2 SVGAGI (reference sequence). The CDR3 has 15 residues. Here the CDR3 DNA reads TGTGCCAGCAGTTACGGGACAGGCGGAAATTCACCCCTCCACTTT. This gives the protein CASSYGTGGNSPLHF.

As DNA, the CDR3 is TGTGCCAGCAGTGAACGGGGGGCGCCCGGCAATGAGCAGTTCTTC. As protein: CASSERGAPGNEQFF. This sequence joins TRBV6-1 and TRBJ2-1; possibly TRBD2 for D (7 bases). V was trimmed by 2 bases and J by 6 bases, leaving 14 bases between them. The CDR3 consists of 15 residues. Germline V lookup: CDR1 MNHNS, CDR2 SASEGT.

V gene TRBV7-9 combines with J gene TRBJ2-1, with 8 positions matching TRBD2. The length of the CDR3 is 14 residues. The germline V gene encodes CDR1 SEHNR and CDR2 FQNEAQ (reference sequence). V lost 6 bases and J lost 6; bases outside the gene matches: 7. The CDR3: CASRQGGGPNEQFF. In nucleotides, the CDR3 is TGTGCCAGCAGGCAGGGCGGGGGGCCCAATGAGCAGTTCTTC.

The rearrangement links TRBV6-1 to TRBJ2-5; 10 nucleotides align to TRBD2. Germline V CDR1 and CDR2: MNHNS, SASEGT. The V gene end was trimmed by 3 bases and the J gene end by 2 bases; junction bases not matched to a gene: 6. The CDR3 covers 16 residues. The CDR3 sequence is CASSERTSGYQETQYF. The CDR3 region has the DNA TGTGCCAGCAGTGAGCGGACTAGCGGATATCAAGAGACCCAGTACTTC.

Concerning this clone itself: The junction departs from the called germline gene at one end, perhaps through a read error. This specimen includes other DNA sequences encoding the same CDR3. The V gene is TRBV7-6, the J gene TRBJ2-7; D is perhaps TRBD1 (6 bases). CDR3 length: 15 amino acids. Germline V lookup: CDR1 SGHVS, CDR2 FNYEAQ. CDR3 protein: CASSSRSTGRYEQYF. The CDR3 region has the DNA TGCGCCAGCAGCTCCCGCTCGACAGGTCGCTACGAGCAGTACTTC. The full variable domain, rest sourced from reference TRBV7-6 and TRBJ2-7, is GAGVSQSPRYKVTKRGQDVALRCDPISGHVSLYWYRQALGQGPEFLTYFNYEAQQDKSGLPNDRFSAERPEGSISTLTIQRTEQRDSAMYRCASSSRSTGRYEQYFGPGTRLTVT.

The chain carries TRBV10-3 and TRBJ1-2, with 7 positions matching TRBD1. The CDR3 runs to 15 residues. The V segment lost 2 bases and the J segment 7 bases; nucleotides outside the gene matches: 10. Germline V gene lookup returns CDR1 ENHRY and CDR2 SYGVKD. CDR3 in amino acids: CAISEPGTATSGYTF. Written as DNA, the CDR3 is TGTGCCATCAGTGAGCCCGGGACAGCGACGTCTGGCTACACCTTC.

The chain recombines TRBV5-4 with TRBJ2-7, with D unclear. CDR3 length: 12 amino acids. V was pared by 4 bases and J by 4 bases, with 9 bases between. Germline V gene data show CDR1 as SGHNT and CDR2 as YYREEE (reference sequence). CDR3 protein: CASSKTGYEQYF. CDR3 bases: TGTGCCAGCAGCAAAACGGGTTACGAGCAGTACTTC.